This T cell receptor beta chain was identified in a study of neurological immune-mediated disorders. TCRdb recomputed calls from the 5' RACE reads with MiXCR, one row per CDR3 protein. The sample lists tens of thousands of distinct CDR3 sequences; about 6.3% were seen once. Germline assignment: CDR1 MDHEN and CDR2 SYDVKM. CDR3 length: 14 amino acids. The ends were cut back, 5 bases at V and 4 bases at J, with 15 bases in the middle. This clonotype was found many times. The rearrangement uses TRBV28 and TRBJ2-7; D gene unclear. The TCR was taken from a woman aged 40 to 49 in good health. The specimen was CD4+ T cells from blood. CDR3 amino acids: CASSVMASAYEQYF. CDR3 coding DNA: TGTGCCAGCAGTGTCATGGCATCGGCTTACGAGCAGTACTTC.